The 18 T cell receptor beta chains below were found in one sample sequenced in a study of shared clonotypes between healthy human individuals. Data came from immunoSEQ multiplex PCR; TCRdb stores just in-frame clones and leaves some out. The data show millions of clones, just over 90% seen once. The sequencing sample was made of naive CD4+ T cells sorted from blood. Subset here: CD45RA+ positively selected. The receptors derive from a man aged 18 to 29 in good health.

The CDR3 sequence: CASSGGPTEAFF. The CDR3 bases are TGTGCCAGCAGCGGGGGCCCCACTGAAGCTTTCTTT. The V gene is TRBV7-9, the J gene TRBJ1-1, with a tentative D call TRBD1 (6 bases). The V end was cut by 5 bases, the J end by 4 bases, with 8 bases between. The CDR3 length is 12 residues. The germline gives CDR1 SEHNR, CDR2 FQNEAQ (reference sequence).

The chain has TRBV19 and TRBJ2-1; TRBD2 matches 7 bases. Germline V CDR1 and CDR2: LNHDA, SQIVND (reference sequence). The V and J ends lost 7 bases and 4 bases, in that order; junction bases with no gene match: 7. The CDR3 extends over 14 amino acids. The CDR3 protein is CASKRERGYNEQFF. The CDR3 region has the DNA TGTGCCAGTAAGCGGGAACGGGGTTACAATGAGCAGTTCTTC.

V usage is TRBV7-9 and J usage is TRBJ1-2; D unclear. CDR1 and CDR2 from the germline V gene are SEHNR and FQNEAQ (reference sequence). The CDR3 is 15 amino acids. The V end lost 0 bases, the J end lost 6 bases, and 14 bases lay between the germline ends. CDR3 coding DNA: TGTGCCAGCAGCTTAGCGTTTATGGTAACGGATGGCTACACCTTC. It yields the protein CASSLAFMVTDGYTF.

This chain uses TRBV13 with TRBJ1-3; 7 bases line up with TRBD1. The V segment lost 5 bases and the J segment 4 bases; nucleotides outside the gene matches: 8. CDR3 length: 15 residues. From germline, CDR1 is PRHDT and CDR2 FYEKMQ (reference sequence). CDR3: CASSIDRVSGNTIYF. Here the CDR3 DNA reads TGTGCCAGCAGCATCGACAGGGTCTCAGGAAACACCATATATTTT. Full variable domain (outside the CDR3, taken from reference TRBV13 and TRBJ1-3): AAGVIQSPRHLIKEKRETATLKCYPIPRHDTVYWYQQGPGQDPQFLISFYEKMQSDKGSIPDRFSAQQFSDYHSELNMSSLELGDSALYFCASSIDRVSGNTIYFGEGSWLTVV.

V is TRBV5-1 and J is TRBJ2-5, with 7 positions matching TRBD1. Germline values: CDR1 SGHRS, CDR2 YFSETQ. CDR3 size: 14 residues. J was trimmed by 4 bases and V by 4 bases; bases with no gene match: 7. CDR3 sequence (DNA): TGCGCCAGCAGCCGCGACAGGGCCGGAGAGACCCAGTACTTC. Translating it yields CASSRDRAGETQYF.

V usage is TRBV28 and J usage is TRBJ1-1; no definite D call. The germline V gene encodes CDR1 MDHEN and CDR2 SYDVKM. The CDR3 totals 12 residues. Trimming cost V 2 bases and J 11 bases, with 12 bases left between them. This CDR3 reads CASSLDGPGAFF. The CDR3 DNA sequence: TGTGCCAGCAGTTTAGACGGGCCCGGGGCTTTCTTT.

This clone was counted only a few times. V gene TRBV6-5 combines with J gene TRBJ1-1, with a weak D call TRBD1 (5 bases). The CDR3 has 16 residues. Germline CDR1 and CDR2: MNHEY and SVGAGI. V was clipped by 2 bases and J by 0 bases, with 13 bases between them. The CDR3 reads CASSYRQGFMNTEAFF. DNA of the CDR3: TGTGCCAGCAGTTACAGGCAGGGATTCATGAACACTGAAGCTTTCTTT.

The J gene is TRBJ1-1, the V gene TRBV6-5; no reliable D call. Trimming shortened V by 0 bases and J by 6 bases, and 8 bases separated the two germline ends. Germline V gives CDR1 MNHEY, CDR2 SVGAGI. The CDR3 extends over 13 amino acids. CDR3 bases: TGTGCCAGCAGTTACTCAGGAGGCTCTGAAGCTTTCTTT. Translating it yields CASSYSGGSEAFF.

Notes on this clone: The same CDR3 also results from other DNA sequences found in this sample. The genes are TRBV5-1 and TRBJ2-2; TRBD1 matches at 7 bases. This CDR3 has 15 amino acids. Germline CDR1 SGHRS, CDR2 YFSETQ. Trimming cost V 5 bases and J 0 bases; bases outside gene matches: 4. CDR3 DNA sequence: TGCGCCAGCAGACCGGGACAGACGAACACCGGGGAGCTGTTTTTT. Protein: CASRPGQTNTGELFF.

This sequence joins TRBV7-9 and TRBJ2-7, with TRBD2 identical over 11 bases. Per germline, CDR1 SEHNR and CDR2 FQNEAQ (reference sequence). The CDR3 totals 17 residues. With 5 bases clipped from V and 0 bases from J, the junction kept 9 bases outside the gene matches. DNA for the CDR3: TGTGCCAGCAGCCCCCGACTAGCGGGGCCAAGCTCCTACGAGCAGTACTTC. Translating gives CASSPRLAGPSSYEQYF.

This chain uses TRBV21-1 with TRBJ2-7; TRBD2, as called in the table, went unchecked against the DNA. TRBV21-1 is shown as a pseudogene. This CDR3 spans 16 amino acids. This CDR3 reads CASTGVPGAESYEQYF. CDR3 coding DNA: TGTGCCAGCACCGGTGTACCCGGAGCGGAATCCTACGAGCAGTACTTC.

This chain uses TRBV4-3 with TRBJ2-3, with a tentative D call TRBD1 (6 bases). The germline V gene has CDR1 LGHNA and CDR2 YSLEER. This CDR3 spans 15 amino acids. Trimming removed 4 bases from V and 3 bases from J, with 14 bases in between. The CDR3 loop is CASSLTGTTTDTQYF. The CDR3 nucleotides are TGCGCCAGCAGCCTGACCGGGACAACAACAGATACGCAGTATTTT.

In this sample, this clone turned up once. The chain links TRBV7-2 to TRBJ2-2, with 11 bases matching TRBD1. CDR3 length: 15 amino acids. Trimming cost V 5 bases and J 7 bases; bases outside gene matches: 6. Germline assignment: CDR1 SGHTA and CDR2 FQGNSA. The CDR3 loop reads CASSRRDRGSGELFF. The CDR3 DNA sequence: TGTGCCAGCAGCCGCCGGGACAGGGGGAGCGGGGAGCTGTTTTTT.

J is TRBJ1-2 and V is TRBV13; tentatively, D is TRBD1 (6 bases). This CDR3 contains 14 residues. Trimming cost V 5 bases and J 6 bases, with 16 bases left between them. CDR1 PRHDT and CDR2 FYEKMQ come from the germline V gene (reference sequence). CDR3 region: CASSAWDEGDGYTF. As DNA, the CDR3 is TGTGCCAGCAGCGCCTGGGACGAGGGGGATGGCTACACCTTC.

CDR3 nucleotides: TGTGCCAGTAGTATAGATCAAGGCGGGGAGCTGTTTTTT. Its translation: CASSIDQGGELFF. V is TRBV19 and J is TRBJ2-2; no reliable D call. Germline CDR1 is LNHDA and CDR2 is SQIVND (reference sequence). V was cut by 0 bases and J by 7 bases, with 6 bases left in between. The CDR3 covers 13 residues.

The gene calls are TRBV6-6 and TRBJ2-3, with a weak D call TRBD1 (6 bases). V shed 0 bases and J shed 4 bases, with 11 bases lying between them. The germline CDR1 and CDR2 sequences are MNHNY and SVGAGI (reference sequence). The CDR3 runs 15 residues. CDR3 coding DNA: TGTGCCAGCAGTTACTCGAACAGGGCCGCAGATACGCAGTATTTT. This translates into CASSYSNRAADTQYF.

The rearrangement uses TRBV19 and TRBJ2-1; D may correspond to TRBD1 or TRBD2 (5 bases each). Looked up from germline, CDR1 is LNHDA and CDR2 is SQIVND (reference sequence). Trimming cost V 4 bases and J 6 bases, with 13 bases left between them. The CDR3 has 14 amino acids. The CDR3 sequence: CASSKGTDLNEQFF. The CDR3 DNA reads TGTGCCAGTAGTAAAGGGACGGACCTCAATGAGCAGTTCTTC.

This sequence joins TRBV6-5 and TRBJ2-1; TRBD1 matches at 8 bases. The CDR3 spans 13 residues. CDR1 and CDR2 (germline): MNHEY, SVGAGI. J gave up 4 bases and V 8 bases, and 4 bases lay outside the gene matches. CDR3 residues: CASHRTGYNEQFF. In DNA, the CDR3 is TGTGCCAGCCACCGGACAGGGTACAATGAGCAGTTCTTC.